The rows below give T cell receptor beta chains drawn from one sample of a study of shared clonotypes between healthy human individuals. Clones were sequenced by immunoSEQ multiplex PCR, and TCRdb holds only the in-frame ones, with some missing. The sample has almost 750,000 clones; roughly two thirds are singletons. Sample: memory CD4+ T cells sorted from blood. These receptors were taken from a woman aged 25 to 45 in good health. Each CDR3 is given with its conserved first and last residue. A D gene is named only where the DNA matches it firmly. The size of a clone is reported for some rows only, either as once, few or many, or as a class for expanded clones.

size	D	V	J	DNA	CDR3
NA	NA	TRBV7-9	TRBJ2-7	TGTGCCAGCAGCTTAGTAGGGGCGTCAGAGCAGTACTTC	CASSLVGASEQYF
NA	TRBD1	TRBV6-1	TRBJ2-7	TGTGCCAGCAGTGTCCGAGGGACAGGGTTGGTCGAGCAGTACTTC	CASSVRGTGLVEQYF
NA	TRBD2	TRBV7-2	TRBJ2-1	TGTGCCAGCAGCTTATCGAGCGGGAGGGCCTCGGACAATGAGCAGTTCTTC	CASSLSSGRASDNEQFF
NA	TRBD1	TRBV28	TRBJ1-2	TGTGCCAGCCTGGACAGGGGGAGTCCTAACTATGGCTACACCTTC	CASLDRGSPNYGYTF
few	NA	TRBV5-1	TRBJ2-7	TGCGCCAGCAGCCCTCAGGTCGGTGAACCCAGCGAGCAGTACTTC	CASSPQVGEPSEQYF
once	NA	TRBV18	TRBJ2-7	TGTGCCAGCTCACCACCGACGGGCGGCACCTACGAGCAGTACTTC	CASSPPTGGTYEQYF
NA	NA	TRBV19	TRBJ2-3	TGTGCCAGTAGTATAGGAGGCAGCGAGGCTAGCACAGATACGCAGTATTTT	CASSIGGSEASTDTQYF
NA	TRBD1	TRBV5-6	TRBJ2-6	TGTGCCAGCAGCTTTCCGGGACAGGAATTCTCTGGGGCCAACGTCCTGACTTTC	CASSFPGQEFSGANVLTF
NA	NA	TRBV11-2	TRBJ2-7	TGTGCCAGCAGCTTAGTTCTTCAGGGCGGGTACGAGCAGTACTTC	CASSLVLQGGYEQYF
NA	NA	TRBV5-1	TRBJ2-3	TGCGCCAGCAGCCCAACAATAGCAGATAGCACAGATACGCAGTATTTT	CASSPTIADSTDTQYF
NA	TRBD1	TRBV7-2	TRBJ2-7	TGTGCCAGCAGCAGGGGACAGGGCCTGGTGAACGAGCAGTACTTC	CASSRGQGLVNEQYF
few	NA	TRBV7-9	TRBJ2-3	TGTGCCAGCAGCTTCGAGACGTTGGATACGCAGTATTTT	CASSFETLDTQYF
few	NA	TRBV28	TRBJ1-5	TGTGCCAAAAGTTTTGGGGGCGATCAGCCCCAGCATTTT	CAKSFGGDQPQHF
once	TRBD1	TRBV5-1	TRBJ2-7	TGCGCCAGCAGCTTCGGGACAGGGGGGATCGAGCAGTACTTC	CASSFGTGGIEQYF
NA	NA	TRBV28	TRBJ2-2	TGTGCCAGCAGTTTAGGAGGGCTTAACACCGGGGAGCTGTTTTTT	CASSLGGLNTGELFF
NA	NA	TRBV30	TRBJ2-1	TGTGCCTGGAGCTTAGACTTAAATGAGCAGTTCTTC	CAWSLDLNEQFF